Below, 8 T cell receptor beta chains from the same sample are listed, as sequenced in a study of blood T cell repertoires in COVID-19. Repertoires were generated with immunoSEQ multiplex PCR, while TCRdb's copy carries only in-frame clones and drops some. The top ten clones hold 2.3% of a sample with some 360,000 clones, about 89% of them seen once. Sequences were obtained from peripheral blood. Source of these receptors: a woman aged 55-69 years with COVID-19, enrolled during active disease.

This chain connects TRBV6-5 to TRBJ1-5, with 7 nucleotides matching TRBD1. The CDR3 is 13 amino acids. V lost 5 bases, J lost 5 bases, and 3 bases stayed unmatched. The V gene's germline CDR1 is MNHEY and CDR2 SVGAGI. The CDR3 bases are TGTGCCAGCAGTAAACAGGGGCATCAGCCCCAGCATTTT. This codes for CASSKQGHQPQHF.

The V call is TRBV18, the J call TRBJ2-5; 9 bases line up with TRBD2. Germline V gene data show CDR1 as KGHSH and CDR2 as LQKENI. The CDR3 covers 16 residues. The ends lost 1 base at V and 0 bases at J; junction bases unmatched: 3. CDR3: CASSPLPSGDQETQYF. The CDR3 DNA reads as TGTGCCAGCTCACCACTTCCTAGCGGGGACCAAGAGACCCAGTACTTC. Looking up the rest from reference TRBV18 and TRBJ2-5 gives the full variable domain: NAGVMQNPRHLVRRRGQEARLRCSPMKGHSHVYWYRQLPEEGLKFMVYLQKENIIDESGMPKERFSAEFPKEGPSILRIQQVVRGDSAAYFCASSPLPSGDQETQYFGPGTRLLVL.

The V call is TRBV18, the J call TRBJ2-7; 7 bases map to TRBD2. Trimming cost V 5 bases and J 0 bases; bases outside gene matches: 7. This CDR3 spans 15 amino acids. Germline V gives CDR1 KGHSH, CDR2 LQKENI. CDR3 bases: TGTGCCAGCTCAAGAGAGGCTAGCGGCTCCTACGAGCAGTACTTC. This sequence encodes CASSREASGSYEQYF.

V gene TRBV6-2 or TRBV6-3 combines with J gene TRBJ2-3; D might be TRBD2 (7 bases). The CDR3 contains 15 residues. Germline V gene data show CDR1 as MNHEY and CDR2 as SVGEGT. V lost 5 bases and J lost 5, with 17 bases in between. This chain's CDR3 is CASSPGRGQRDTQYF. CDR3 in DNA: TGTGCCAGCAGTCCGGGGCGGGGGCAGAGAGATACGCAGTATTTT.

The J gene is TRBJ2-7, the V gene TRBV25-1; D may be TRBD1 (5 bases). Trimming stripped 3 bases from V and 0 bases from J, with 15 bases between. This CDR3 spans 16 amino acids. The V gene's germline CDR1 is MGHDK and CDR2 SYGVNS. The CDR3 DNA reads TGTGCCAGCAGTGACTCAATAGGACATGGCTCCTACGAGCAGTACTTC. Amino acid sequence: CASSDSIGHGSYEQYF.

CDR3 sequence reads: CASSQGGGGLYEQYF. CDR3 coding DNA: TGCGCCAGCAGCCAAGGAGGGGGGGGCCTTTACGAGCAGTACTTC. The chain links TRBV4-1 to TRBJ2-7; a possible D gene is TRBD2 (7 bases). The CDR3 consists of 15 residues. The germline V gene encodes CDR1 MGHRA and CDR2 YSYEKL. V lost 1 base and J 4 bases, leaving 14 bases between the germline ends.

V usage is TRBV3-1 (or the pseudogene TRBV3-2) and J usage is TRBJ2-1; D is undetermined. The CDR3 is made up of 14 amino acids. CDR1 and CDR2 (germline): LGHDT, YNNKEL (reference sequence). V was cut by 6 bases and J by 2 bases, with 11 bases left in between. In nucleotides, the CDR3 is TGTGCCAGCAGAAACACGTTTCCCTACAATGAGCAGTTCTTC. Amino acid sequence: CASRNTFPYNEQFF.

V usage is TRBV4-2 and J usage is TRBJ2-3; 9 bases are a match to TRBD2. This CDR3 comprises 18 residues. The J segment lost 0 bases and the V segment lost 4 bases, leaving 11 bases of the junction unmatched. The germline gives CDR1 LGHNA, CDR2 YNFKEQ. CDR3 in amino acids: CASSPLGLAGISTDTQYF. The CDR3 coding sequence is TGTGCCAGCAGCCCCCTGGGGCTAGCGGGGATTAGCACAGATACGCAGTATTTT.